The 20 T cell receptor beta chains below come from one sample, sequenced in a study of PD-1 blockade in classical Hodgkin lymphoma. Time point indicated: cycle 4 day 1 (C4D1), after five to seven weeks of nivolumab. No patient escaped relapse after autologous stem cell transplantation, and brentuximab vedotin exposure varied. Profiled with immunoSEQ multiplex PCR; TCRdb holds only in-frame clones, not every one. Of around 46,000 clones listed, 90% are singletons. Material: peripheral blood mononuclear cells (PBMCs), obtained before the fourth cycle of nivolumab. These receptors all stem from a human donor with classical Hodgkin lymphoma.

CDR3 coding DNA: TGTGCCAGCAGCCAACGGACTAGCGGCGGCACAGATACGCAGTATTTT. Its translation: CASSQRTSGGTDTQYF. The genes are TRBV14 and TRBJ2-3; 10 bases are a match to TRBD2. Germline CDR1 and CDR2: SGHDN and FVKESK. The trim removed 2 bases at V and 1 base at J, leaving 3 bases unmatched. The CDR3 runs 16 residues.

The chain links TRBV6-5 to TRBJ1-5; D ambiguous. Trimming cost V 4 bases and J 6 bases, with 10 bases left between them. CDR1 is MNHEY, CDR2 SVGAGI, per germline. The length of the CDR3 is 13 residues. CDR3 bases: TGTGCCAGCAGTTCCGTCCGAGGTCAGCCCCAGCATTTT. This encodes CASSSVRGQPQHF.

This chain uses TRBV7-9 with TRBJ2-7, with a possible D match to TRBD2 (6 bases). The CDR3 sequence is 13 residues long. CDR1 and CDR2 from the germline V gene are SEHNR and FQNEAQ (reference sequence). V was clipped by 8 bases and J by 6 bases, with 17 bases between them. The CDR3 DNA is TGTGCCAGCCTTCCGGTCCGGGAGTCCGAGCAGTACTTC. Amino acids: CASLPVRESEQYF.

The rearrangement links TRBV9 to TRBJ2-3; TRBD2 agrees at 10 bases. Germline CDR1 reads SGDLS; CDR2 reads YYNGEE. With 0 bases clipped from V and 2 bases from J, the junction kept 3 bases outside the gene matches. CDR3 length equals 16 residues. CDR3 residues: CASSVVSGRVTDTQYF. CDR3 nucleotide sequence: TGTGCCAGCAGCGTAGTAAGCGGGAGGGTCACAGATACGCAGTATTTT.

The V gene is TRBV15, the J gene TRBJ2-7; D remains ambiguous. Germline CDR1 reads LNHNV; CDR2 reads YYDKDF (reference sequence). The CDR3 loop spans 14 amino acids. V was cut by 2 bases and J by 6 bases, with 14 bases left in between. CDR3: CATSRQDPRVEQYF. In nucleotides, the CDR3 is TGTGCCACCAGCAGACAGGACCCAAGGGTCGAGCAGTACTTC.

V is TRBV18 and J is TRBJ2-7; D may be TRBD2 (6 bases). The germline CDR1 and CDR2 sequences are KGHSH and LQKENI. The CDR3 loop spans 13 amino acids. V lost 2 bases and J lost 6, with 11 bases in between. The CDR3 loop reads CASSPGLGGEQYF. The CDR3, as DNA: TGTGCCAGCTCACCAGGGCTGGGAGGCGAGCAGTACTTC.

The chain couples TRBV30 to TRBJ1-2, with unresolved D. Trimming cost V 3 bases and J 4 bases, with 9 bases left between them. This CDR3 is built from 12 residues. Germline V gives CDR1 GTSNPN, CDR2 SVGIG (reference sequence). CDR3 nucleotides: TGTGCCTGGAGCCTCTGGGGCTATGGCTACACCTTC. Protein sequence: CAWSLWGYGYTF.

The genes are TRBV10-3 and TRBJ2-2; TRBD1 matches at 10 bases. Germline V lookup: CDR1 ENHRY, CDR2 SYGVKD. The CDR3 length is 15 residues. Trimming cost V 10 bases and J 7 bases; bases outside gene matches: 12. The CDR3 DNA sequence: TGTGCCACCGAAACGACAGGGGGCTGGAACGGGGAGCTGTTTTTT. It specifies CATETTGGWNGELFF.

The J gene is TRBJ1-1, the V gene TRBV10-3; no clear D. V was trimmed by 10 bases and J by 1 base, leaving 13 bases between them. The CDR3 runs 13 residues. Germline CDR1 is ENHRY and CDR2 is SYGVKD. CDR3 in amino acids: CATKIQANTEAFF. CDR3 in DNA: TGTGCCACCAAGATCCAGGCGAACACTGAAGCTTTCTTT.

This clone is a singleton in its sample. The V and J genes are TRBV9 and TRBJ1-5; 8 bases agree with TRBD1. With V trimmed by 4 bases and J by 4 bases, 7 bases remained unmatched. Looked up from germline, CDR1 is SGDLS and CDR2 is YYNGEE. CDR3 length: 15 residues. CDR3 sequence reads: CASSTQGAGNQPQHF. CDR3 DNA sequence: TGTGCCAGCAGCACCCAGGGGGCGGGTAATCAGCCCCAGCATTTT.

The CDR3 coding sequence is TGTGCCAGCAGTCGGGGGACAGGGTCGCATAGCAATCAGCCCCAGCATTTT. Its protein product is CASSRGTGSHSNQPQHF. The V gene is TRBV2, the J gene TRBJ1-5; 9 bases are shared with TRBD1. CDR3 size: 17 residues. J lost 0 bases, V lost 5 bases, and 8 bases had no gene match. CDR1 is SNHLY, CDR2 FYNNEI, per germline.

The chain joins TRBV9 to TRBJ2-7; 9 bases are shared with TRBD1. The CDR3 is 15 residues long. With 0 bases clipped from V and 2 bases from J, the junction kept 3 bases outside the gene matches. The V gene's germline CDR1 is SGDLS and CDR2 YYNGEE. The CDR3 DNA follows: TGTGCCAGCAGCGTAGGGGGGGACAGGGCCTACGAGCAGTACTTC. This sequence encodes CASSVGGDRAYEQYF.

The rearrangement links TRBV11-3 to TRBJ1-4; D is uncertain. Trimming removed 5 bases at V and 6 bases at J, with 13 bases between. CDR3 size: 14 residues. CDR1 and CDR2 (germline): SGHNT, YENEEA. This CDR3 is CASSHRRVDEKLFF. In DNA, the CDR3 is TGTGCCAGCAGCCACCGTAGGGTGGATGAAAAACTGTTTTTT.

A single count supports this clone. The V gene is TRBV29-1, the J gene TRBJ1-1; tentatively, D is TRBD1 (6 bases). The CDR3 extends over 11 amino acids. V was cut by 5 bases and J by 5 bases, with 9 bases left in between. Looked up from germline, CDR1 is SQVTM and CDR2 is ANQGSEA. CDR3 DNA: TGCAGCGTTTACAGGGTTACTGAAGCTTTCTTT. Translating it yields CSVYRVTEAFF. The full variable domain, completed using reference TRBV29-1 and TRBJ1-1, is SAVISQKPSRDICQRGTSLTIQCQVDSQVTMMFWYRQQPGQSLTLIATANQGSEATYESGFVIDKFPISRPNLTFSTLTVSNMSPEDSSIYLCSVYRVTEAFFGQGTRLTVV.

V usage is TRBV18 and J usage is TRBJ2-5; the match to TRBD2 covers 7 bases. CDR3 length: 15 amino acids. Germline V lookup: CDR1 KGHSH, CDR2 LQKENI. Losses at the gene ends were 2 bases for V and 4 bases for J; bases not matched to a gene: 7. The CDR3 DNA is TGTGCCAGCTCACCATTGGCAGGGAGGGGAGAGACCCAGTACTTC. This encodes CASSPLAGRGETQYF.

This clone has only one observation. The V gene is TRBV18, the J gene TRBJ2-2, with 10 bases aligning to TRBD1. The CDR3 runs to 15 residues. The V gene end was trimmed by 1 base and the J gene end by 7 bases; junction bases not matched to a gene: 3. Germline CDR1 KGHSH, CDR2 LQKENI. The CDR3 DNA reads TGTGCCAGCTCACCACTGACAGGGGGCCTCGGGGAGCTGTTTTTT. It codes for CASSPLTGGLGELFF.

This clone appeared once. The V and J genes are TRBV7-2 and TRBJ2-7; the D is unclear. The germline V gene encodes CDR1 SGHTA and CDR2 FQGNSA. This CDR3 has 14 residues. V was shortened by 5 bases and J by 2 bases, with 13 bases between the two germline ends. The CDR3 nucleotides read TGTGCCAGCAGCCCACGCTCTGGCCCCTACGAGCAGTACTTC. It is translated as CASSPRSGPYEQYF.

The chain joins TRBV18 to TRBJ2-7, with D possibly being TRBD1 (5 bases). CDR1 and CDR2 (germline): KGHSH, LQKENI. The V end lost 3 bases, the J end lost 3 bases, and 21 bases lay between the germline ends. CDR3 size: 17 residues. CDR3: CASSPMMPGISIYEQYF. The CDR3 nucleotides are TGTGCCAGCTCACCGATGATGCCAGGGATTTCCATCTACGAGCAGTACTTC.

V and J are TRBV6-6 and TRBJ2-7; maybe TRBD2 (6 bases). The V end lost 3 bases, the J end lost 4 bases, and 16 bases lay between the germline ends. Germline V gene sequence: CDR1 MNHNY, CDR2 SVGAGI (reference sequence). The CDR3 spans 15 residues. CDR3 amino acids: CASSYRSGSTYEQYF. The CDR3 DNA follows: TGTGCCAGCAGTTATCGATCCGGGAGTACTTACGAGCAGTACTTC.

V gene TRBV19 combines with J gene TRBJ1-4; 8 bases agree with TRBD1. The CDR3 has 12 amino acids. CDR1 is LNHDA and CDR2 is SQIVND in the germline V gene (reference sequence). J gave up 6 bases and V 10 bases, and 4 bases lay outside the gene matches. CDR3 coding DNA: TGTGCCATACAGGGGGACGATGAAAAACTGTTTTTT. This encodes CAIQGDDEKLFF.